These 29 T cell receptor beta chains were all obtained from the same sample, sequenced in a study of STAT5B mutations in CD4+ large granular lymphocyte leukemia. Data came from immunoSEQ multiplex PCR; TCRdb stores just in-frame clones and leaves some out. The top ten hold approximately 4% of the sample, which has tens of thousands of clones, 81% seen once. Sequenced material: CD4+ T cells from blood buffy coats. These TCRs come from a human donor in good health.

The chain links TRBV10-2 to TRBJ2-1, with D tentatively TRBD2 (6 bases). This CDR3 region has 15 residues. From germline, CDR1 is WSHSY and CDR2 SAAADI. V lost 6 bases, J lost 7 bases, and 19 bases lay in between. CDR3: CASRIFDGEVNEQFF. The CDR3 DNA reads as TGCGCCAGCAGGATCTTCGACGGGGAGGTTAATGAGCAGTTCTTC.

This clone was seen only a few times. The chain is built from TRBV9 and TRBJ1-5; a possible D gene is TRBD1 (5 bases). CDR1 is SGDLS and CDR2 is YYNGEE in the germline V gene. This CDR3 is 14 amino acids long. The V gene lost 5 bases and the J gene lost 3 bases, with 12 bases spanning the gap. The CDR3 here is CASSGGHLNQPQHF. The CDR3 DNA reads TGTGCCAGCAGTGGAGGACACCTCAATCAGCCCCAGCATTTT.

This chain uses TRBV2 with TRBJ2-5; 7 nucleotides match TRBD2. The CDR3 is 15 residues long. V shed 2 bases and J 4 bases; nucleotides not matched to a gene: 7. Germline-derived CDR1 and CDR2 are SNHLY and FYNNEI. The CDR3 bases are TGTGCCAGCAGTGAAAGTACTAGCGTGTTAGAGACCCAGTACTTC. The encoded protein is CASSESTSVLETQYF.

V usage is TRBV2 and J usage is TRBJ1-1; D not certain. Germline assignment: CDR1 SNHLY and CDR2 FYNNEI. V was trimmed by 6 bases and J by 4 bases, leaving 9 bases between them. There are 12 residues in the CDR3. CDR3 nucleotide sequence: TGTGCCAGCAGCCCCGGAATCACTGAAGCTTTCTTT. It is translated as CASSPGITEAFF. Complete variable domain (other parts from reference TRBV2 and TRBJ1-1): EPEVTQTPSHQVTQMGQEVILRCVPISNHLYFYWYRQILGQKVEFLVSFYNNEISEKSEIFDDQFSVERPDGSNFTLKIRSTKLEDSAMYFCASSPGITEAFFGQGTRLTVV.

The rearrangement joins TRBV6-9 to TRBJ1-1; D uncertain. Trimming took 7 bases from V and 1 from J, leaving 10 bases between them. The CDR3 runs 13 residues. CDR1 and CDR2 (germline): MNHGY, SVAAGI. CDR3 DNA: TGTGCCAGCAAGGGCCAGACGAACACTGAAGCTTTCTTT. Translation gives CASKGQTNTEAFF.

This clone showed up just once. This chain connects TRBV27 to TRBJ1-5; TRBD1 aligns across 7 bases. Germline V gene sequence: CDR1 MNHEY, CDR2 SMNVEV (reference sequence). The CDR3 extends over 15 amino acids. V shed 6 bases, J shed 7 bases, and the junction held 12 bases outside the gene matches. As DNA, the CDR3 is TGTGCCAGCAGCGCCGACAGGGCCAGGGGGCAGCCCCAGCATTTT. Protein product: CASSADRARGQPQHF.

The chain employs TRBV10-3 and TRBJ1-4; unclear D gene. V was cut by 8 bases and J by 0 bases, with 10 bases left in between. The CDR3 contains 14 residues. Germline V gives CDR1 ENHRY, CDR2 SYGVKD. The CDR3 DNA reads as TGTGCCATCCGGGCGGGTCCAACTAATGAAAAACTGTTTTTT. It translates to CAIRAGPTNEKLFF.

The gene calls are TRBV7-3 and TRBJ2-3; no clear D gene. Trimming pared 5 bases from V and 4 bases from J, leaving 10 bases between. The CDR3 covers 13 residues. Per the germline V gene, CDR1 is SGHTA and CDR2 is FQGTGA. In DNA form, the CDR3 reads TGTGCCAGCAGCAGATCAGGCGCAGATACGCAGTATTTT. This encodes CASSRSGADTQYF.

This chain links TRBV7-7 with TRBJ2-3; unclear D gene. The CDR3 loop spans 14 amino acids. V was trimmed by 1 base and J by 4 bases, leaving 9 bases between them. Germline lookup yields CDR1 SSHAT and CDR2 FNYEAQ (reference sequence). The CDR3, as DNA: TGTGCCAGCAGCTTAGAATCGCAGCCAGATACGCAGTATTTT. Its protein product is CASSLESQPDTQYF.

This chain connects TRBV4-3 to TRBJ1-4, with D tentatively TRBD1 (6 bases). CDR3 size: 14 residues. Germline CDR1 is LGHNA and CDR2 is YSLEER. V was clipped by 5 bases and J by 8 bases, with 15 bases between them. The CDR3 DNA reads as TGCGCCAGCAGCGTAAGGGCAGGGGACGAAAAACTGTTTTTT. This codes for CASSVRAGDEKLFF.

The gene calls are TRBV30 and TRBJ1-6; TRBD1 matches at 12 bases. This CDR3 is built from 18 residues. Germline CDR1 GTSNPN, CDR2 SVGIG (reference sequence). The J segment lost 9 bases and the V segment lost 3 bases, leaving 15 bases of the junction unmatched. CDR3 nucleotides: TGTGCCTGGAGCTCCGGATTGGGACAGGGGGCTTGGGGTTCACCCCTCCACTTT. This sequence encodes CAWSSGLGQGAWGSPLHF. The full variable domain, its missing parts supplied by reference TRBV30 and TRBJ1-6, is SQTIHQWPATLVQPVGSPLSLECTVEGTSNPNLYWYRQAAGRGLQLLFYSVGIGQISSEVPQNLSASRPQDRQFILSSKKLLLSDSGFYLCAWSSGLGQGAWGSPLHFGNGTRLTVT.

The chain couples TRBV11-2 to TRBJ2-1, with D uncertain. V was pared by 1 base and J by 0 bases, with 4 bases between. Germline CDR1 and CDR2: SGHAT and FQNNGV. This CDR3 is 14 amino acids long. Here the CDR3 DNA reads TGTGCCAGCAGCTTAGGGATCTCCTACAATGAGCAGTTCTTC. Protein: CASSLGISYNEQFF.

The chain uses TRBV11-2 and TRBJ2-7; TRBD2 might be the D (6 bases). V was clipped by 2 bases and J by 2 bases, with 13 bases between them. Germline CDR1 SGHAT, CDR2 FQNNGV. This CDR3 has 15 residues. In DNA, the CDR3 is TGTGCCAGCAGCTTATCCCCGGGGGTCCCCTACGAGCAGTACTTC. Translating gives CASSLSPGVPYEQYF.

The rearrangement joins TRBV10-3 to TRBJ1-2; TRBD1 aligns across 8 bases. Per germline, CDR1 ENHRY and CDR2 SYGVKD. Losses at the gene ends were 6 bases for V and 2 bases for J; bases not matched to a gene: 2. CDR3 length: 13 amino acids. The CDR3 here is CAIRDRVNYGYTF. For the CDR3, the DNA is TGTGCCATCAGGGACAGGGTAAACTATGGCTACACCTTC.

The V and J genes are TRBV19 and TRBJ2-3, with D unclear. The CDR3 contains 11 residues. V gave up 1 base and J gave up 4 bases, with 0 bases separating them. Germline values: CDR1 LNHDA, CDR2 SQIVND (reference sequence). The CDR3 DNA reads TGTGCCAGTAGTATAGCAGATACGCAGTATTTT. Its protein product is CASSIADTQYF. Full variable domain (remainder filled in from reference TRBV19 and TRBJ2-3): DGGITQSPKYLFRKEGQNVTLSCEQNLNHDAMYWYRQDPGQGLRLIYYSQIVNDFQKGDIAEGYSVSREKKESFPLTVTSAQKNPTAFYLCASSIADTQYFGPGTRLTVL.

The V call is TRBV9, the J call TRBJ2-3; D may be TRBD2 (6 bases). Trimming took 0 bases from V and 0 from J, leaving 14 bases between them. The CDR3 totals 17 residues. Per the germline V gene, CDR1 is SGDLS and CDR2 is YYNGEE. Written as DNA, the CDR3 is TGTGCCAGCAGCGTAGTGGGCGGGGCAACTAGCACAGATACGCAGTATTTT. Protein: CASSVVGGATSTDTQYF.

The CDR3 DNA reads TGCGCCAACCTTAATATTACAGGGGATCTCACAGATACGCAGTATTTT. Its translation is CANLNITGDLTDTQYF. The chain employs TRBV5-1 and TRBJ2-3, with TRBD1 identical over 7 bases. The CDR3 is 16 amino acids. V lost 9 bases to trimming and J lost 2 bases; unmatched junction nucleotides: 15. Germline lookup yields CDR1 SGHRS and CDR2 YFSETQ.

The chain links TRBV10-3 to TRBJ2-2; 9 nucleotides agree with TRBD1. This CDR3 is built from 18 residues. CDR1 and CDR2 from the germline V gene are ENHRY and SYGVKD. The trim removed 0 bases at V and 3 bases at J, leaving 8 bases unmatched. CDR3 sequence reads: CAISESGGGTGYTGELFF. CDR3 DNA: TGTGCCATCAGTGAGTCGGGAGGCGGGACAGGGTACACCGGGGAGCTGTTTTTT.

This chain joins TRBV7-8 and TRBJ2-5, with 7 bases matching TRBD2. The ends lost 5 bases at V and 3 bases at J; junction bases unmatched: 6. Germline CDR1 reads SGHVS; CDR2 reads FQNEAQ. This CDR3 is 14 amino acids long. Here the CDR3 reads CASSPGGGEETQYF. CDR3 bases: TGTGCCAGCAGCCCGGGAGGAGGGGAAGAGACCCAGTACTTC.

This chain uses TRBV19 with TRBJ2-1, with D possibly matching TRBD1 (6 bases). Trimming pared 6 bases from V and 7 bases from J, leaving 13 bases between. Looked up from germline, CDR1 is LNHDA and CDR2 is SQIVND (reference sequence). The length of the CDR3 is 13 residues. CDR3 in amino acids: CASSPTGWNEQFF. CDR3 nucleotide sequence: TGTGCCAGTAGCCCAACAGGGTGGAATGAGCAGTTCTTC. Full variable domain (remainder filled in from reference TRBV19 and TRBJ2-1): DGGITQSPKYLFRKEGQNVTLSCEQNLNHDAMYWYRQDPGQGLRLIYYSQIVNDFQKGDIAEGYSVSREKKESFPLTVTSAQKNPTAFYLCASSPTGWNEQFFGPGTRLTVL.

The chain links TRBV7-8 to TRBJ1-5, with D hard to call. V was shortened by 5 bases and J by 2 bases, with 10 bases between the two germline ends. Germline assignment: CDR1 SGHVS and CDR2 FQNEAQ. The CDR3 spans 14 residues. In DNA, the CDR3 is TGTGCCAGCAGCCGCGTGAGGGGCAATCAGCCCCAGCATTTT. Amino acids: CASSRVRGNQPQHF. Using reference TRBV7-8 and TRBJ1-5 for the parts outside the CDR3, the full variable domain is GAGVSQSPRYKVAKRGQDVALRCDPISGHVSLFWYQQALGQGPEFLTYFQNEAQLDKSGLPSDRFFAERPEGSVSTLKIQRTQQEDSAVYLCASSRVRGNQPQHFGDGTRLSIL.

This clone has just a few counts. This chain uses TRBV7-9 with TRBJ1-5, with no clear D. Germline values: CDR1 SEHNR, CDR2 FQNEAQ (reference sequence). V was trimmed by 0 bases and J by 5 bases, leaving 2 bases between them. This CDR3 is 12 amino acids long. DNA for the CDR3: TGTGCCAGCAGCTTAGCTTATCAGCCCCAGCATTTT. It yields the protein CASSLAYQPQHF. The whole variable domain, filled in from reference TRBV7-9 and TRBJ1-5, reads DTGVSQNPRHKITKRGQNVTFRCDPISEHNRLYWYRQTLGQGPEFLTYFQNEAQLEKSRLLSDRFSAERPKGSFSTLEIQRTEQGDSAMYLCASSLAYQPQHFGDGTRLSIL.

CDR3 protein: CASSWGGNQPQHF. The CDR3 nucleotides are TGTGCCAGCAGCTGGGGGGGGAATCAGCCCCAGCATTTT. The chain is built from TRBV7-8 and TRBJ1-5; possible D gene TRBD1, 5 bases. With 4 bases removed from V and 4 bases from J, the gap between germline ends came to 8 bases. The germline CDR1 and CDR2 sequences are SGHVS and FQNEAQ. This CDR3 spans 13 amino acids.

This clone was picked up a small number of times. J is TRBJ2-7 and V is TRBV29-1; D is unresolved. V gave up 0 bases and J gave up 1 base, with 4 bases separating them. CDR3 length: 12 residues. Germline V CDR1 and CDR2: SQVTM, ANQGSEA. The CDR3 is CSVEDQSYEQYF. The CDR3 coding sequence is TGCAGCGTTGAAGACCAATCCTACGAGCAGTACTTC.

The chain combines TRBV7-6 with TRBJ2-1, with a possible D match to TRBD2 (6 bases). The CDR3 has 14 residues. The germline V and J ends were trimmed by 6 bases and 7 bases, with 16 bases remaining between them. CDR1 is SGHVS, CDR2 FNYEAQ, per germline. CDR3 protein: CASRTTRLDNEQFF. For the CDR3, the DNA is TGTGCCAGCAGAACGACTAGGCTTGATAATGAGCAGTTCTTC.

V usage is TRBV6-5 and J usage is TRBJ2-7, with TRBD1 identical over 9 bases. CDR1 MNHEY and CDR2 SVGAGI come from the germline V gene. This CDR3 has 12 amino acids. With 6 bases clipped from V and 6 bases from J, the junction kept 3 bases outside the gene matches. CDR3: CASRPTGGEQYF. In DNA, the CDR3 is TGTGCCAGCAGACCGACAGGGGGCGAGCAGTACTTC.

This clone was seen more than once but under ten times. The rearrangement links TRBV7-9 to TRBJ2-7; the D gene is possibly TRBD2 (5 bases). Trimming removed 6 bases from V and 7 bases from J, with 10 bases in between. The germline CDR1 and CDR2 sequences are SEHNR and FQNEAQ (reference sequence). This CDR3 region has 11 residues. The CDR3 spells CASSYTGEQYF. Written as DNA, the CDR3 is TGTGCCAGCAGTTACACGGGGGAGCAGTACTTC. Full variable domain (missing parts from reference TRBV7-9 and TRBJ2-7): DTGVSQNPRHKITKRGQNVTFRCDPISEHNRLYWYRQTLGQGPEFLTYFQNEAQLEKSRLLSDRFSAERPKGSFSTLEIQRTEQGDSAMYLCASSYTGEQYFGPGTRLTVT.

The rearrangement joins TRBV7-2 to TRBJ1-2; D is undetermined. Germline lookup yields CDR1 SGHTA and CDR2 FQGNSA. V shed 0 bases and J shed 4 bases, with 3 bases lying between them. CDR3 length: 12 residues. The CDR3 loop reads CASSLAGYGYTF. The CDR3 DNA reads TGTGCCAGCAGCTTAGCAGGCTATGGCTACACCTTC.

This clone was seen only a few times. Distinct nucleotide sequences in the sample also encode this CDR3. The CDR3 DNA follows: TGTGCCAGCAGTTCACGGACAGTCTACGAGCAGTACTTC. This gives the protein CASSSRTVYEQYF. The V and J genes are TRBV27 and TRBJ2-7; D possibly corresponds to TRBD1 (6 bases). Trimming left V 4 bases short and J 3 bases short, with 10 bases between. Germline V gene lookup returns CDR1 MNHEY and CDR2 SMNVEV (reference sequence). The CDR3 contains 13 residues.